One sample yielded the 22 T cell receptor beta chains listed below, sequenced in a study of blood T cell repertoires in COVID-19. Generated by immunoSEQ multiplex PCR, the TCRdb table keeps only in-frame clones and is missing some. The table has about 270,000 clones, approximately 90% seen once. The source material was PBMCs or T cells enriched from blood (not recorded which). The source of these receptors is a woman between 50 and 59 years old who had recovered from COVID-19.

This chain joins TRBV7-2 and TRBJ2-7, with TRBD2 matching 7 bases. Trimming cost V 6 bases and J 9 bases; bases outside gene matches: 17. The CDR3 runs to 15 residues. The germline gives CDR1 SGHTA, CDR2 FQGNSA. The CDR3 loop is CASSPRGPIPGGQYF. CDR3 nucleotide sequence: TGTGCCAGCAGTCCCCGGGGACCCATCCCGGGGGGGCAGTACTTC.

The chain is built from TRBV3-1 (or the pseudogene TRBV3-2) and TRBJ2-1, with 9 bases fitting TRBD2. Germline loops: CDR1 LGHDT, CDR2 YNNKEL (reference sequence). The CDR3 runs 16 residues. V gave up 5 bases and J gave up 8 bases; unmatched junction bases: 13. CDR3 DNA: TGTGCCAGCAGCTTCAGCGGGAGGTCGCCCAGGGATGAGCAGTTCTTC. It is translated as CASSFSGRSPRDEQFF.

The DNA for the CDR3 is TGTGCCAGTAGAAAGACAGGGGGCGAGGGCTACACCTTC. The encoded protein is CASRKTGGEGYTF. The rearrangement uses TRBV19 and TRBJ1-2; 10 bases match TRBD1. V lost 6 bases, J lost 8 bases, and 6 bases stayed unmatched. Germline V CDR1 and CDR2: LNHDA, SQIVND (reference sequence). The CDR3 has 13 amino acids.

The genes are TRBV27 and TRBJ2-7; TRBD2 is a possible D gene (5 bases). V lost 4 bases and J lost 0, with 13 bases in between. The V gene's germline CDR1 is MNHEY and CDR2 SMNVEV (reference sequence). CDR3 size: 15 residues. The CDR3 DNA sequence: TGTGCCAGCAGTTCGTCGGGGTCGACCTCCTACGAGCAGTACTTC. Its protein is CASSSSGSTSYEQYF.

The chain is built from TRBV6-2 or TRBV6-3 and TRBJ2-7; 7 positions agree with TRBD1. The CDR3 sequence is 19 residues long. Germline CDR1 MNHEY, CDR2 SVGEGT. The V gene end was trimmed by 2 bases and the J gene end by 0 bases; junction bases not matched to a gene: 16. The CDR3, as DNA: TGTGCCAGCAGTTACCCCAAGTCCGGTGCCAGGGACAGCTCCTACGAGCAGTACTTC. This sequence encodes CASSYPKSGARDSSYEQYF.

V and J are TRBV7-2 and TRBJ2-2, with 8 bases fitting TRBD2. The ends lost 1 base at V and 7 bases at J; junction bases unmatched: 2. The germline gives CDR1 SGHTA, CDR2 FQGNSA. The CDR3 length is 14 residues. CDR3 protein: CASSLGLAFGELFF. CDR3 nucleotide sequence: TGTGCCAGCAGCTTAGGACTAGCGTTCGGGGAGCTGTTTTTT.

The V gene is TRBV7-8, the J gene TRBJ2-3, with TRBD2 matching 9 bases. The CDR3 runs 15 residues. Germline lookup yields CDR1 SGHVS and CDR2 FQNEAQ. Trimming took 4 bases from V and 4 from J; bases not matched to a gene: 6. DNA of the CDR3: TGTGCCAGCAGCTCGACTAGCGGAACGGCAGATACGCAGTATTTT. It specifies CASSSTSGTADTQYF.

This clone has just one count. The rearrangement joins TRBV13 to TRBJ2-3; TRBD2 matches 15 bases. Germline lookup yields CDR1 PRHDT and CDR2 FYEKMQ (reference sequence). This CDR3 is built from 16 residues. The ends lost 5 bases at V and 6 bases at J; junction bases unmatched: 6. In DNA form, the CDR3 reads TGTGCCAGCAGCCCGAACGGACTAGCGGGAGGGGATACGCAGTATTTT. Encoded protein: CASSPNGLAGGDTQYF.

This clone has more than one count but fewer than ten. This chain links TRBV20-1 with TRBJ2-7, with 14 nucleotides matching TRBD2. CDR3 size: 15 residues. V lost 3 bases, J lost 3 bases, and 4 bases stayed unmatched. Germline loops: CDR1 DFQATT, CDR2 SNEGSKA (reference sequence). The CDR3 protein is CSASGTSGSIYEQYF. The CDR3, as DNA: TGCAGTGCTAGTGGGACTAGCGGGAGTATCTACGAGCAGTACTTC.

The sample holds one count of this clone. The gene calls are TRBV19 and TRBJ1-1; a weak D match, TRBD1 (6 bases). CDR1 and CDR2 from the germline V gene are LNHDA and SQIVND (reference sequence). This CDR3 spans 16 amino acids. The V end lost 7 bases, the J end lost 1 base, and 19 bases lay between the germline ends. Here the CDR3 reads CASKGSEGGENTEAFF. DNA of the CDR3: TGTGCCAGTAAGGGGTCTGAAGGGGGGGAGAACACTGAAGCTTTCTTT.

This clone was counted between two and nine times. CDR3 residues: CASSLSQAPGRSYNSPLHF. CDR3 DNA: TGTGCCAGCAGTTTATCCCAGGCTCCCGGAAGGTCCTATAATTCACCCCTCCACTTT. The chain recombines TRBV27 with TRBJ1-6; no clear D gene. CDR1 and CDR2 (germline): MNHEY, SMNVEV (reference sequence). V lost 0 bases and J lost 1, with 16 bases in between. The length of the CDR3 is 19 residues.

The chain joins TRBV18 to TRBJ2-7; 11 bases are a match to TRBD2. Germline trimming cut 5 bases from V and 0 bases from J; bases unmatched to any gene: 3. The CDR3 is 15 amino acids. Germline V gives CDR1 KGHSH, CDR2 LQKENI. The CDR3 DNA follows: TGTGCCAGCTCATCTAGCGGGAGGAGCTCCTACGAGCAGTACTTC. It codes for CASSSSGRSSYEQYF.

V is TRBV28 and J is TRBJ1-2, with a weak D call TRBD1 (5 bases). The V end lost 4 bases, the J end lost 4 bases, and 16 bases lay between the germline ends. The V gene's germline CDR1 is MDHEN and CDR2 SYDVKM. The CDR3 has 15 amino acids. The CDR3 DNA sequence: TGTGCCAGCAGTTCAATGGGGGGGTCGGGCTATGGCTACACCTTC. Encoded protein: CASSSMGGSGYGYTF.

The chain uses TRBV6-5 and TRBJ2-2, with unresolved D. CDR1 and CDR2 from the germline V gene are MNHEY and SVGAGI. This CDR3 spans 12 amino acids. The ends were cut back, 7 bases at V and 4 bases at J, with 7 bases in the middle. CDR3 amino acids: CASNGFTGELFF. CDR3 nucleotide sequence: TGTGCCAGCAATGGCTTCACCGGGGAGCTGTTTTTT.

With respect to this clone: The sample has other DNA sequences that encode this CDR3 too. The J gene is TRBJ2-1, the V gene TRBV10-3, with 16 bases lining up with TRBD2. The CDR3 runs to 15 residues. The V gene end was trimmed by 8 bases and the J gene end by 10 bases; junction bases not matched to a gene: 8. Germline V lookup: CDR1 ENHRY, CDR2 SYGVKD. The CDR3 nucleotides read TGTGCCATCTCCGGGACTAGCGGGAGGGCAGGCGAGCAGTTCTTC. This gives the protein CAISGTSGRAGEQFF.

The chain employs TRBV28 and TRBJ2-2, with 9 bases matching TRBD2. The germline V gene encodes CDR1 MDHEN and CDR2 SYDVKM. J was trimmed by 6 bases and V by 6 bases; bases with no gene match: 17. CDR3 length equals 18 residues. CDR3 amino acids: CASRGTAGGHSGPGELFF. DNA of the CDR3: TGTGCCAGCAGGGGGACAGCGGGAGGCCACTCGGGGCCCGGGGAGCTGTTTTTT.

This rearrangement joins TRBV30 to TRBJ1-6; the D is unclear. Germline CDR1 is GTSNPN and CDR2 is SVGIG (reference sequence). The V end was cut by 7 bases, the J end by 6 bases, with 10 bases between. The CDR3 runs to 12 residues. The CDR3 DNA follows: TGTGCCTCCGGGAGGAGTAATTCACCCCTCCACTTT. Encoded protein: CASGRSNSPLHF.

The count of this clone is one. This rearrangement joins TRBV6-2 or TRBV6-3 to TRBJ2-4, with D unresolved. Between the trimmed V and J ends, which lost 4 bases and 9 bases, there was a span of 16 bases. CDR3 size: 14 residues. Germline V gene data show CDR1 as MNHEY and CDR2 as SVGEGT. Here the CDR3 DNA reads TGTGCCAGCAGTTCGACTCGGGTGAAGGTCATTCAGTACTTC. This codes for CASSSTRVKVIQYF.

V is TRBV19 and J is TRBJ2-2; 12 nucleotides match TRBD2. The CDR3 runs to 16 residues. From germline, CDR1 is LNHDA and CDR2 SQIVND (reference sequence). The V segment lost 6 bases and the J segment 4 bases; nucleotides outside the gene matches: 6. As DNA, the CDR3 is TGTGCCAGTAGCCGACTAGCGGGAGTTGTCACCGGGGAGCTGTTTTTT. Its protein is CASSRLAGVVTGELFF.

The J gene is TRBJ2-1, the V gene TRBV5-4; 12 positions agree with TRBD2. Unmatched junction bases numbered 6, after V lost 4 bases and J lost 4 bases. The CDR3 consists of 16 residues. Germline V gene data show CDR1 as SGHNT and CDR2 as YYREEE (reference sequence). Here the CDR3 DNA reads TGTGCCAGCAGCCGGGGACTAGCGGGCCGATACAATGAGCAGTTCTTC. Translating gives CASSRGLAGRYNEQFF.

The chain employs TRBV6-5 and TRBJ1-1; 9 nucleotides line up with TRBD1. CDR3 size: 15 residues. The V gene's germline CDR1 is MNHEY and CDR2 SVGAGI. V dropped 7 bases and J dropped 7; count of bases not matched to a gene: 13. CDR3 DNA sequence: TGTGCCAGCAAACATTACGGGACAGGGTTAGTTGAAGCTTTCTTT. Translated: CASKHYGTGLVEAFF.

This clone occurred once. The chain uses TRBV5-1 and TRBJ2-2; TRBD1 matches at 8 bases. Germline V gene sequence: CDR1 SGHRS, CDR2 YFSETQ. V lost 5 bases, J lost 4 bases, and 10 bases stayed unmatched. This CDR3 spans 16 amino acids. The CDR3 bases are TGCGCCAGCAGTTTTGGGGTGGACAGGGCCACCGGGGAGCTGTTTTTT. It yields the protein CASSFGVDRATGELFF. Together with reference TRBV5-1 and TRBJ2-2, the CDR3 gives the full variable domain: KAGVTQTPRYLIKTRGQQVTLSCSPISGHRSVSWYQQTPGQGLQFLFEYFSETQRNKGNFPGRFSGRQFSNSRSEMNVSTLELGDSALYLCASSFGVDRATGELFFGEGSRLTVL.